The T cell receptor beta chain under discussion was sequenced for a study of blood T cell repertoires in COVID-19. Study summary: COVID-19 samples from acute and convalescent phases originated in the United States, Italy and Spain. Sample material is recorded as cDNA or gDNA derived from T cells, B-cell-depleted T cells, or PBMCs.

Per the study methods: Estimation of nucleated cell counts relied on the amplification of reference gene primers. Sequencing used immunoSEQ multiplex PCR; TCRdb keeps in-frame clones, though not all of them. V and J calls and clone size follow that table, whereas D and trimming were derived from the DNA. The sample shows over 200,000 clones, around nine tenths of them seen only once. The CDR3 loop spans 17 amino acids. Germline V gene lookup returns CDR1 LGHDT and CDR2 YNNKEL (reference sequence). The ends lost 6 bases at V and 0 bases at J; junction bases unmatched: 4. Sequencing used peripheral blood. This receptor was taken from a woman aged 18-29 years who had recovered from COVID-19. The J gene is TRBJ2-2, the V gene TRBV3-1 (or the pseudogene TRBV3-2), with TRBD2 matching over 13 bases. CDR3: CASRSGLAGANTGELFF. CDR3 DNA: TGTGCCAGCAGATCAGGACTAGCGGGAGCGAACACCGGGGAGCTGTTTTTT.